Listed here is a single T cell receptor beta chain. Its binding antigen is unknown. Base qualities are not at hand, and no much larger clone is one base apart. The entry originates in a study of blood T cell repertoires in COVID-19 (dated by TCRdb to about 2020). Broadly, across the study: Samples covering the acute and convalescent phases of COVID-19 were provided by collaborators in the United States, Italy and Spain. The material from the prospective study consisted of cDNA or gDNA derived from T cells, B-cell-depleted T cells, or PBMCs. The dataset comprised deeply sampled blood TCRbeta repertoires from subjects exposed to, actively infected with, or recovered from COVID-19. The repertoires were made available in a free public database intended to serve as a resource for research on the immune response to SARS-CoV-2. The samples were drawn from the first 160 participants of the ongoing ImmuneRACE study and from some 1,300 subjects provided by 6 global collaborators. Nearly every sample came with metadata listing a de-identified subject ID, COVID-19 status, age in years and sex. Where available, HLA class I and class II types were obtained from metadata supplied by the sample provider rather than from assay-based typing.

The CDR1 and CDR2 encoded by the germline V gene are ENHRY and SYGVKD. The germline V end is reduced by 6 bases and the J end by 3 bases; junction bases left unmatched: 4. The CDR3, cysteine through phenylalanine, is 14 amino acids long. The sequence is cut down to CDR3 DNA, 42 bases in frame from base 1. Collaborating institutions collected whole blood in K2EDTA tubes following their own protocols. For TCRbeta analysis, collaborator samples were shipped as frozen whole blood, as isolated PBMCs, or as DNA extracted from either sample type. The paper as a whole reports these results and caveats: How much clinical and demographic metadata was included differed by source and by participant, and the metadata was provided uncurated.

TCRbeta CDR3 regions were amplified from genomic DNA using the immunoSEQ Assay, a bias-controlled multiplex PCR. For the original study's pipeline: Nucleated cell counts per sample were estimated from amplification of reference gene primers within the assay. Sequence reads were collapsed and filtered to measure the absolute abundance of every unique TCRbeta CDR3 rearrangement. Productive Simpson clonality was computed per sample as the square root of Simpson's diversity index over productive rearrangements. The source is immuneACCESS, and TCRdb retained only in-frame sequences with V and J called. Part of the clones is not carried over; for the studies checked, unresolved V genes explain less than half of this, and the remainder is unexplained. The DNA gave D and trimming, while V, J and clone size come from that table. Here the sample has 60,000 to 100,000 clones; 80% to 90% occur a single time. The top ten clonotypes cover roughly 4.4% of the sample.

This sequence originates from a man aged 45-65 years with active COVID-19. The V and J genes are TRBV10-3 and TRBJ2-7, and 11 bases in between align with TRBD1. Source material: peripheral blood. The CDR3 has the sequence CAISAGTGGYEQYF. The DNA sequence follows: TGTGCCATCAGCGCCGGGACAGGGGGCTACGAGCAGTACTTC.